This entry describes one T cell receptor beta chain. Its target is unknown. This entry belongs to a study of shared clonotypes between healthy human individuals. Study in general: Donors, aged 18 to 49, were a couple of women and three men. The study, taken as a whole, reports: In this cohort, only blood was sampled, and tissue repertoires likely differ. For naive CD4 cells, around 5% of clonotypes were shared across a handful of donors.

The repertoire was sequenced with immunoSEQ multiplex PCR; TCRdb's copy has only in-frame clones and lacks some. The sample has hundreds of thousands of clones, around 78% seen once; the top ten hold around 2%. The source material was memory CD4+ T cells sorted from blood. Sample subset: CD45RA-negative fraction. This sequence was found in a woman aged 30 to 39 in good health.

CDR3 nucleotides: TGTGCCAGCAGTTACGGTGGCAGGGGGACCTACGAGCAGTACTTC. Translation gives CASSYGGRGTYEQYF. The V call is TRBV6-6, the J call TRBJ2-7; 7 positions match TRBD1. Germline V gene data show CDR1 as MNHNY and CDR2 as SVGAGI (reference sequence). The junction had 6 bases not matched to a gene; V was cut back by 2 bases and J by 2 bases. The CDR3 is 15 amino acids.